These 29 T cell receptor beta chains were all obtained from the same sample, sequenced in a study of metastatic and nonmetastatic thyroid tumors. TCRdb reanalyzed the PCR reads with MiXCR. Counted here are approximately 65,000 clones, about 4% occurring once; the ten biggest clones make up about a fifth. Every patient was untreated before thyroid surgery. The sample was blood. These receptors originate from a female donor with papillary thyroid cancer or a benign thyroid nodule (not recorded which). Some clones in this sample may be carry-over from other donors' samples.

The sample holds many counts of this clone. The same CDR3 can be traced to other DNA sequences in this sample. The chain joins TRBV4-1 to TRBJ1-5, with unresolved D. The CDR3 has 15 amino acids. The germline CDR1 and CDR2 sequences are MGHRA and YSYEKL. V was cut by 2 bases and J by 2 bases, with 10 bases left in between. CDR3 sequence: CASSQSGSGNQPQHF. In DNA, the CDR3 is TGCGCCAGCAGCCAATCTGGATCCGGCAATCAGCCCCAGCATTTT.

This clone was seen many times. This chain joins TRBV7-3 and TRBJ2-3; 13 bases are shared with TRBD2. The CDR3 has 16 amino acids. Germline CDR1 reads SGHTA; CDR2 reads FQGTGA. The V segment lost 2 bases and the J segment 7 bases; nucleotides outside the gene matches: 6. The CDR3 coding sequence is TGTGCCAGCAGCTTAGGGACTAGCGGGATGGGGAATACGCAGTATTTT. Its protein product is CASSLGTSGMGNTQYF.

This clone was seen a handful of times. CDR3 residues: CASSLAGWEEAFF. CDR3 in DNA: TGTGCCAGCAGTTTAGCAGGGTGGGAAGAAGCTTTCTTT. This rearrangement joins TRBV27 to TRBJ1-1, with D perhaps matching TRBD1 (5 bases). This CDR3 has 13 residues. Trimming pared 2 bases from V and 8 bases from J, leaving 12 bases between. Germline assignment: CDR1 MNHEY and CDR2 SMNVEV (reference sequence).

This CDR3 is CASSPPDRAYEQYF. CDR3 DNA sequence: TGTGCCAGCTCACCACCCGACAGAGCCTACGAGCAGTACTTC. This rearrangement joins TRBV18 to TRBJ2-7; a possible D gene is TRBD1 (5 bases). The ends were cut back, 0 bases at V and 2 bases at J, with 8 bases in the middle. The CDR3 runs 14 residues. Germline V lookup: CDR1 KGHSH, CDR2 LQKENI.

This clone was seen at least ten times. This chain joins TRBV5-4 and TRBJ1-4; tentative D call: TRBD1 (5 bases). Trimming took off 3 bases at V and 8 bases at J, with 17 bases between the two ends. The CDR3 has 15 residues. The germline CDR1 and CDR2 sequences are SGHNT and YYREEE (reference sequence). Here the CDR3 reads CASSSAQEVGEKLFF. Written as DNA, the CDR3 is TGTGCCAGCAGCTCCGCACAGGAGGTGGGGGAAAAACTGTTTTTT.

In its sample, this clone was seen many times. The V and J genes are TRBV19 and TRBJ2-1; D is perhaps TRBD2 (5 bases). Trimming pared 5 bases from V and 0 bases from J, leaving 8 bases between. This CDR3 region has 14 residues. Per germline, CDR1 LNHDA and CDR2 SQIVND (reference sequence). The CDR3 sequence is CASSPRGSYNEQFF. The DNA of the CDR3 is TGTGCCAGTAGTCCCCGGGGCTCCTACAATGAGCAGTTCTTC.

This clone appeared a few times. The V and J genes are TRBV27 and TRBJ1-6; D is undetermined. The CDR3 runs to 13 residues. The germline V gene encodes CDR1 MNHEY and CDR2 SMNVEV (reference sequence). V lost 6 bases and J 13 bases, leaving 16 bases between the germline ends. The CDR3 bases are TGTGCCAGCAGATCCGGACCCGTTTTGCCCCTCCACTTT. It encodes CASRSGPVLPLHF.

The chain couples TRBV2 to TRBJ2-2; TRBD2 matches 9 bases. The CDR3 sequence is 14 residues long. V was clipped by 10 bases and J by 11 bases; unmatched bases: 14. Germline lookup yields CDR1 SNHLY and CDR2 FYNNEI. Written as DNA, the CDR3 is TGTGCCATAGAGGCAGCGGGAGGAATCGTTGAGCTGTTTTTT. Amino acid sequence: CAIEAAGGIVELFF.

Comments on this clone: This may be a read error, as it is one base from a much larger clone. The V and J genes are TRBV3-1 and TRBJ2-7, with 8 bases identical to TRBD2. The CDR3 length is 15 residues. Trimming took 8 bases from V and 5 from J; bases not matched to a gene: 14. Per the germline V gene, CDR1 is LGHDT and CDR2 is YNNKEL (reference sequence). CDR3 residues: CASSCGDGRGHEQYF. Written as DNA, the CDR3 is TGTGCCAGCTCCTGCGGGGACGGGAGGGGACACGAGCAGTACTTC.

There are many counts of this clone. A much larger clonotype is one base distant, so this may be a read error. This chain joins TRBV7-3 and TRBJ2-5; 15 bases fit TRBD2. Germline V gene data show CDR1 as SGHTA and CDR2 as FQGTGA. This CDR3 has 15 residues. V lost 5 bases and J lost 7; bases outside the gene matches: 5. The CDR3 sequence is CASSRGLAGGGTQYF. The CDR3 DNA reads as TGTGCCAGCAGCCGGGGACTAGCGGGAGGAGGGACCCAGTACTTC.

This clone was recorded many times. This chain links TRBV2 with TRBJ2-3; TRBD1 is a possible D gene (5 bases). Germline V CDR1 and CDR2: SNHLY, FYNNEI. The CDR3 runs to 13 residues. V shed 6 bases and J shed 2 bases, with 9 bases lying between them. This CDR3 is CASRPGPTDTQYF. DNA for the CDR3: TGTGCCAGCAGGCCAGGGCCCACAGATACGCAGTATTTT.

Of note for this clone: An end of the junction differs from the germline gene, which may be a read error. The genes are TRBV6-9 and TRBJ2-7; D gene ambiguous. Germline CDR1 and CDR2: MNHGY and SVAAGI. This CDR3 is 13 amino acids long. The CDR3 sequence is CANSLDGSYEQYF. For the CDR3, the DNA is TGTGCCAACAGTTTGGACGGTTCATACGAGCAGTACTTC.

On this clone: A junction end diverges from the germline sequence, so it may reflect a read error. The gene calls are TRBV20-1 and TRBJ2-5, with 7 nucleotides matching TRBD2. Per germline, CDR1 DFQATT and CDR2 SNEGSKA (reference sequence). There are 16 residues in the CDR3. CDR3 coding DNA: TGCAGTGCCAGAGCGCCCCTAGCGGCAGCCGGGGAGACCCAGTACTTC. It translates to CSARAPLAAAGETQYF.

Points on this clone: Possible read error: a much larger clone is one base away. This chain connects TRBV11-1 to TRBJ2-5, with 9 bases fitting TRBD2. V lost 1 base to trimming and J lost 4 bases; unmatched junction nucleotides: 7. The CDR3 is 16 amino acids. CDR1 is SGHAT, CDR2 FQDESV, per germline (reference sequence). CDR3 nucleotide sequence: TGTGCCAGCAGCTTAGGGCAAGCGGGAGGCTTAGAGACCCAGTACTTC. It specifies CASSLGQAGGLETQYF.

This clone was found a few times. The CDR3, as DNA: TGTGCCAGCAGCTTAACGCCAGATACGCAGTATTTT. Translating gives CASSLTPDTQYF. The rearrangement uses TRBV7-3 and TRBJ2-3; D remains unclear. The V gene lost 0 bases and the J gene lost 4 bases, with 2 bases spanning the gap. The CDR3 runs to 12 residues. From germline, CDR1 is SGHTA and CDR2 FQGTGA.

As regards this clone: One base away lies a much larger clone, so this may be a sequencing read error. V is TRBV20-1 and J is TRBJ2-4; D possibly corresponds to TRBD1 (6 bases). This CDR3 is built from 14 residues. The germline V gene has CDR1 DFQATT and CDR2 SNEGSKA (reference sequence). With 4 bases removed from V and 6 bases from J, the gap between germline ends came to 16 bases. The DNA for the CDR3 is TGCAGTGCTAACTTCCAGTTCAGGGGAAACATTCAGTACTTC. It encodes CSANFQFRGNIQYF.

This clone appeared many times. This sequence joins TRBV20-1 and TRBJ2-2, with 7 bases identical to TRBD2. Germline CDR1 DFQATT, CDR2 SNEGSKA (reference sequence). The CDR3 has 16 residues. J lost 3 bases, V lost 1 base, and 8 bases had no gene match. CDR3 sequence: CSARAAGAADTGELFF. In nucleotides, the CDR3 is TGCAGTGCTAGAGCGGCGGGAGCCGCGGACACCGGGGAGCTGTTTTTT.

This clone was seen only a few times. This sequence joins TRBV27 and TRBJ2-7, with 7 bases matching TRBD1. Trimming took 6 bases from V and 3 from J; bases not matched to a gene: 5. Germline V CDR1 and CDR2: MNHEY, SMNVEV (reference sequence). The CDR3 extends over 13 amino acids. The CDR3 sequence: CASSKTGYYEQYF. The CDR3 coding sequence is TGTGCCAGCAGCAAGACAGGGTACTACGAGCAGTACTTC.

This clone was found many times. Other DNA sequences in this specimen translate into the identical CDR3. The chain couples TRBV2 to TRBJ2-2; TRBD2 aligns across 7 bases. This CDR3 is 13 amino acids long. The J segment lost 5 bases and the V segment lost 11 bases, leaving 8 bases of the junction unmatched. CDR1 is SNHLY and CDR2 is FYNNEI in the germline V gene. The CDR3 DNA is TGTGCCCGGGGAGGGACGGGAACCGGGGAGCTGTTTTTT. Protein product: CARGGTGTGELFF.

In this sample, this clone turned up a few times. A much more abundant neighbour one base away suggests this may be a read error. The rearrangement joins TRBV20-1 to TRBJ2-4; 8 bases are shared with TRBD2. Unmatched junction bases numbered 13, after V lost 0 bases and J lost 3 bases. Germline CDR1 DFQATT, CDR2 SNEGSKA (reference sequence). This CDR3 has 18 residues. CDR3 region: CSARDLLSGGPVKNIQYF. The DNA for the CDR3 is TGCAGTGCTAGAGACTTACTATCGGGAGGGCCCGTCAAAAACATTCAGTACTTC.

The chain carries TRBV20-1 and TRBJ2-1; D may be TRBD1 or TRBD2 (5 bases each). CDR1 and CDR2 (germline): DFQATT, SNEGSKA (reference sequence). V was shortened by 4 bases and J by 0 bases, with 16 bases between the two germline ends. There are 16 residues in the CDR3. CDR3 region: CSAMKPGRSSYNEQFF. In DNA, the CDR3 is TGCAGTGCTATGAAACCGGGACGCAGCTCCTACAATGAGCAGTTCTTC.

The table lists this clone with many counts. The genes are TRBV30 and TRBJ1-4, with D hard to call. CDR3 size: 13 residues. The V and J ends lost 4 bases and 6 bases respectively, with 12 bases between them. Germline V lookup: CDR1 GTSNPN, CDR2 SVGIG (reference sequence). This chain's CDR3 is CAWNRLRDEKLFF. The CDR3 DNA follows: TGTGCCTGGAATAGATTGAGGGATGAAAAACTGTTTTTT.

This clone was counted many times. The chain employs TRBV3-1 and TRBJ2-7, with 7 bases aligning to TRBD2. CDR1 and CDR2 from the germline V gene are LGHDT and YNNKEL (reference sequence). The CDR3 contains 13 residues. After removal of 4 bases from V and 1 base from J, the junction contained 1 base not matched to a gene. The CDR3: CASSPGGSYEQYF. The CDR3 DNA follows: TGTGCCAGCAGCCCCGGGGGGTCCTACGAGCAGTACTTC.

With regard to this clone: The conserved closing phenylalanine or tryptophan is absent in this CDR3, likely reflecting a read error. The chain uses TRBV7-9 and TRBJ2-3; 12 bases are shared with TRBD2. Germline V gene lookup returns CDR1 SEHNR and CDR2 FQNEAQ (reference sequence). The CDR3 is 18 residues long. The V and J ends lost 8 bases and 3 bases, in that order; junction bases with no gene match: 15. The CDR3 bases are TGTGCCAGCGGACCCCGACTAGCGGGAGCCTCGCGAACAGATACGCAGTATTTG. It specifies CASGPRLAGASRTDTQYL.

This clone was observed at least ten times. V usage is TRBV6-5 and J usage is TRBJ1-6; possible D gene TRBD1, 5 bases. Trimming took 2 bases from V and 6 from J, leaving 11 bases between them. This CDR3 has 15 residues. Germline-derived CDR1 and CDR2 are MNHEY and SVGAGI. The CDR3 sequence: CASSYLRQGNSPLHF. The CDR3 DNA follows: TGTGCCAGCAGTTACCTCCGGCAGGGTAATTCACCCCTCCACTTT.

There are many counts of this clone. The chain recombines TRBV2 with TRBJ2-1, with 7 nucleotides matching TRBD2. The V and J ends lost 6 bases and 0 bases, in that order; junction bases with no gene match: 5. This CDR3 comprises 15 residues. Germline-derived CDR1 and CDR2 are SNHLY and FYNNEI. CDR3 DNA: TGTGCCAGCAGGATGCGGGAGAACTCCTACAATGAGCAGTTCTTC. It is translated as CASRMRENSYNEQFF.

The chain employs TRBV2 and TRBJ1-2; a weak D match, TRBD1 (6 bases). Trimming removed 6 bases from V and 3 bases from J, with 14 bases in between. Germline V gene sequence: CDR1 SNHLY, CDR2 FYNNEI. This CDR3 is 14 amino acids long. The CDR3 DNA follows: TGTGCCAGCAGACGACAGGACTCTGACTATGGCTACACCTTC. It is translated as CASRRQDSDYGYTF.

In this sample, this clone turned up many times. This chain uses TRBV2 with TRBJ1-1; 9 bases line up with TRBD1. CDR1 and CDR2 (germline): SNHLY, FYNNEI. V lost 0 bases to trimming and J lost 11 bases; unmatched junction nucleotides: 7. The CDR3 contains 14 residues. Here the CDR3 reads CASSEALQGARAFF. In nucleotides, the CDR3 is TGTGCCAGCAGTGAAGCTTTACAGGGGGCGCGGGCTTTCTTT.

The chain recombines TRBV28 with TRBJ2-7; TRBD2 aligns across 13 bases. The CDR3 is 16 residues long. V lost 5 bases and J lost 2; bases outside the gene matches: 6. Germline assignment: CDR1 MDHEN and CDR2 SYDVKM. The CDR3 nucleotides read TGTGCCAGCAGTCCTGGACTAGCGGGAGCCGCCTACGAGCAGTACTTC. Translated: CASSPGLAGAAYEQYF. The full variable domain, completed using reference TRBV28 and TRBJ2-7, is DVKVTQSSRYLVKRTGEKVFLECVQDMDHENMFWYRQDPGLGLRLIYFSYDVKMKEKGDIPEGYSVSREKKERFSLILESASTNQTSMYLCASSPGLAGAAYEQYFGPGTRLTVT.